This TCR beta chain was identified in a study of regulatory T cells in long-lasting Graves disease. General observations from the study: Persistent disease samples used TRBV28, TRBJ1-2 and TRBJ2-5 preferentially. Small numbers of samples may have cut accuracy.

CDR1 and CDR2 (germline): ENHRY, SYGVKD. The V and J ends lost 0 bases and 0 bases respectively, with 12 bases between them. The CDR3 contains 16 residues. This clonotype was detected a few times. Its target is not known. Arm-PCR with iRepertoire HTBI primers amplified the CDR3 regions for these TCR beta libraries. Via MiXCR, TCRdb re-called the multiplex PCR reads, giving one row per CDR3 protein. The sample lists approximately 490,000 distinct CDR3 sequences, roughly 16% occurring once. Regarding time point: newly diagnosed GD, antithyroid drugs for less than 3 months. PBMCs provided the RNA from which the TCR library was made. Under American Thyroid Association guidelines, Graves' disease was diagnosed. These data also formed part of another study, on T cells in Graves' hyperthyroidism and ophthalmopathy.

The chain uses TRBV10-3 and TRBJ2-7, with a possible D match to TRBD1 (6 bases). This TCR came from a man aged 35-49 years with Graves disease. The source material was peripheral blood mononuclear cells (PBMCs), sampled at new diagnosis, from a patient treated with antithyroid drugs. The CDR3 nucleotides are TGTGCCATCAGTGAGTCTAGCCAGGACAGCTCCTACGAGCAGTACTTC. Protein product: CAISESSQDSSYEQYF.